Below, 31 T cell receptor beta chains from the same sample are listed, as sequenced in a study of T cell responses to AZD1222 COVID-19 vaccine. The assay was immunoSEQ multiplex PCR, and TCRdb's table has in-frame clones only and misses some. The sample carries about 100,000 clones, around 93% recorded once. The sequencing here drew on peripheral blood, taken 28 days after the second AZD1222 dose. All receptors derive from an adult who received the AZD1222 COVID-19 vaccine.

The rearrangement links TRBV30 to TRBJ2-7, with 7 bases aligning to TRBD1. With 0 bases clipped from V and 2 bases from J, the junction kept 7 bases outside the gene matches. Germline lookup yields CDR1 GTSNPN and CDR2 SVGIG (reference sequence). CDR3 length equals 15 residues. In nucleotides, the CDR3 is TGTGCCTGGAGTGTATTTCCAGGGGGAGCCTACGAGCAGTACTTC. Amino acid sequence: CAWSVFPGGAYEQYF. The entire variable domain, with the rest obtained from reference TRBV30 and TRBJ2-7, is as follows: SQTIHQWPATLVQPVGSPLSLECTVEGTSNPNLYWYRQAAGRGLQLLFYSVGIGQISSEVPQNLSASRPQDRQFILSSKKLLLSDSGFYLCAWSVFPGGAYEQYFGPGTRLTVT.

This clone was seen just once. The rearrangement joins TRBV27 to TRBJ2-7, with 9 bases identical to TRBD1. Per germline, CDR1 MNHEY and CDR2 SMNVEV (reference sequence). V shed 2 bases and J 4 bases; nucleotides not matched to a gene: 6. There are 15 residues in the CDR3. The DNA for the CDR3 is TGTGCCAGCAGTTTAACCGGGACAGGGTCTTACGAGCAGTACTTC. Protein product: CASSLTGTGSYEQYF.

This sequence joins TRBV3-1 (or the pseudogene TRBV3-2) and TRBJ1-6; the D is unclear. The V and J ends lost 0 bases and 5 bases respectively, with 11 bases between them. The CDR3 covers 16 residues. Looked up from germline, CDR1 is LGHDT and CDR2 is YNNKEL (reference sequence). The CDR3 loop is CASSQEKAGNNSPLHF. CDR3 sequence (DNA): TGTGCCAGCAGCCAAGAAAAAGCCGGTAATAATTCACCCCTCCACTTT.

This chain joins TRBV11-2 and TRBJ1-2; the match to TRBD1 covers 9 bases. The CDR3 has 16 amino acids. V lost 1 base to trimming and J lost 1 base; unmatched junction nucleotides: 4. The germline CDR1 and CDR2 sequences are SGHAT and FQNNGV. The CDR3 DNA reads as TGTGCCAGCAGCTTAGGGACAGGGGCAATTAACTATGGCTACACCTTC. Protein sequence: CASSLGTGAINYGYTF.

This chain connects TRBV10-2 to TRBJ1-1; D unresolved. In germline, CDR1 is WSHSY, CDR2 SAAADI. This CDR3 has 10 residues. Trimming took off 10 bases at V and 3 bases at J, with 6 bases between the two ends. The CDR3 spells CATQDTEAFF. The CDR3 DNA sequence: TGCGCCACGCAAGACACTGAAGCTTTCTTT.

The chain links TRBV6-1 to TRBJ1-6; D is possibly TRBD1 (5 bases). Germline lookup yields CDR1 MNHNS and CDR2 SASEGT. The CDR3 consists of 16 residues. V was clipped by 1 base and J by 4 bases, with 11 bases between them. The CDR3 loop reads CASSEEPGRYNSPLHF. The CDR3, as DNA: TGTGCCAGCAGTGAAGAACCGGGACGGTATAATTCACCCCTCCACTTT.

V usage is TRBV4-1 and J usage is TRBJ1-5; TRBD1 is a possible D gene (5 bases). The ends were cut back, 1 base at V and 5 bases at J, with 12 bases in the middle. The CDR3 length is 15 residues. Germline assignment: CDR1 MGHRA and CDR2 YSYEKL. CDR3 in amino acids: CASSQGGREYQPQHF. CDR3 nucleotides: TGCGCCAGCAGCCAAGGGGGCAGGGAGTATCAGCCCCAGCATTTT.

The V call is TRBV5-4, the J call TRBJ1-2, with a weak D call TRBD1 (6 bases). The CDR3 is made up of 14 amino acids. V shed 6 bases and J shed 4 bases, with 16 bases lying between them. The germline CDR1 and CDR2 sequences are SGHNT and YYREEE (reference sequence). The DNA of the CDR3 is TGTGCCAGCACCACCAAGGACAGAAGCTATGGCTACACCTTC. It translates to CASTTKDRSYGYTF.

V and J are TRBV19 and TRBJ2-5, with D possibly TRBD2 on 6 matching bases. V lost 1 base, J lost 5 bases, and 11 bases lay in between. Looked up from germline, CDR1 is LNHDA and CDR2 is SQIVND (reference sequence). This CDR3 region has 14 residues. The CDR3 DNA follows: TGTGCCAGTAGTATAGGCCCAGGGAGGGAGACCCAGTACTTC. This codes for CASSIGPGRETQYF.

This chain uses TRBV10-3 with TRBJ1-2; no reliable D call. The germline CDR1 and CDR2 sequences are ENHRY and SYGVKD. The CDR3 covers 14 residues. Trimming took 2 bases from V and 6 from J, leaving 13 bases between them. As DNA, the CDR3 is TGTGCCATCAGTGAGAGTGGGCAGGTTGATGGCTACACCTTC. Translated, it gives CAISESGQVDGYTF.

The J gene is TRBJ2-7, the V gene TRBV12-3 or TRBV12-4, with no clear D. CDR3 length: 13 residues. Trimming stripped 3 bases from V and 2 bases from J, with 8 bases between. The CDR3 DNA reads TGTGCCAGCAGTTTGGCTAGTACCTACGAGCAGTACTTC. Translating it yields CASSLASTYEQYF.

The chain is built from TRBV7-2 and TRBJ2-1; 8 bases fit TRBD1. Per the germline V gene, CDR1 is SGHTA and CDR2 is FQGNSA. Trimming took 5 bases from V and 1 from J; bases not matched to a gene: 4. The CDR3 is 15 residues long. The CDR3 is CASSRGQGSYNEQFF. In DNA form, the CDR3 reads TGTGCCAGCAGCCGCGGACAGGGTTCCTACAATGAGCAGTTCTTC.

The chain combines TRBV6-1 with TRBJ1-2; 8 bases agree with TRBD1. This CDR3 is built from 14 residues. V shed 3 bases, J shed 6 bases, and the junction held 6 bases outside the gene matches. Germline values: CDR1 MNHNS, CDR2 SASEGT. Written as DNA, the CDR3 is TGTGCCAGCAGTGAGGGGGACAGGCTTAATGGCTACACCTTC. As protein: CASSEGDRLNGYTF.

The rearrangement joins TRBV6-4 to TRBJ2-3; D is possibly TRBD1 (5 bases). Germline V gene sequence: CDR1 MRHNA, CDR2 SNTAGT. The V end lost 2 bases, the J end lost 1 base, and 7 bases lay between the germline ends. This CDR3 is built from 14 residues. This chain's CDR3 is CASSDSRGTDTQYF. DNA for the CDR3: TGTGCCAGCAGTGACAGCAGGGGCACAGATACGCAGTATTTT.

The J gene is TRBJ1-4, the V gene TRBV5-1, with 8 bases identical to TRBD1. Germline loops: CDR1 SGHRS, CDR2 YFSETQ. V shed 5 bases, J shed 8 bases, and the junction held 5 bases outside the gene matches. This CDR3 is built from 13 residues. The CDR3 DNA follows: TGCGCCAGCAGTTACGACAGGGGCGAAAAACTGTTTTTT. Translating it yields CASSYDRGEKLFF. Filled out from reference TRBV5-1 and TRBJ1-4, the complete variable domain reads KAGVTQTPRYLIKTRGQQVTLSCSPISGHRSVSWYQQTPGQGLQFLFEYFSETQRNKGNFPGRFSGRQFSNSRSEMNVSTLELGDSALYLCASSYDRGEKLFFGSGTQLSVL.

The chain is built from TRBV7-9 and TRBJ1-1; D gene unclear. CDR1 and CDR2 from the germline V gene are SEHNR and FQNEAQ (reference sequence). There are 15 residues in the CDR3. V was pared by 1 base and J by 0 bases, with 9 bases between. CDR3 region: CASSLGQAMNTEAFF. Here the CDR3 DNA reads TGTGCCAGCAGCTTAGGCCAAGCAATGAACACTGAAGCTTTCTTT. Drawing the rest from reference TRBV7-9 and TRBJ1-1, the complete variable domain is DTGVSQNPRHKITKRGQNVTFRCDPISEHNRLYWYRQTLGQGPEFLTYFQNEAQLEKSRLLSDRFSAERPKGSFSTLEIQRTEQGDSAMYLCASSLGQAMNTEAFFGQGTRLTVV.

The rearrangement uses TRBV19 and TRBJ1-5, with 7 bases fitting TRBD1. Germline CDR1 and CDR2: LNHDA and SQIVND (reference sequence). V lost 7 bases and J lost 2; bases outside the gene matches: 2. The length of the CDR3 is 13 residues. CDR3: CASNRGGNQPQHF. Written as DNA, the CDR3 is TGTGCCAGTAACAGGGGTGGCAATCAGCCCCAGCATTTT.

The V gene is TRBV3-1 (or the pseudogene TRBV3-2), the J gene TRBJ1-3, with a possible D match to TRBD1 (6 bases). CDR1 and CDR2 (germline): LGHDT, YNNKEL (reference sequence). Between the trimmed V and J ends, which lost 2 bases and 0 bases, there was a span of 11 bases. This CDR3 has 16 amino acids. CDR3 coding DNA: TGTGCCAGCAGCCAACGACAGGACCCCTCTGGAAACACCATATATTTT. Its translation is CASSQRQDPSGNTIYF.

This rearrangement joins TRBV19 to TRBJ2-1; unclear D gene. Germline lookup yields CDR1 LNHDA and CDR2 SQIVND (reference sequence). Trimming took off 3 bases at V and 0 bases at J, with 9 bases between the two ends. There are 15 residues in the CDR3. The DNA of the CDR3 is TGTGCCAGTAGTATTTGGGCAGACTCCTACAATGAGCAGTTCTTC. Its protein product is CASSIWADSYNEQFF.

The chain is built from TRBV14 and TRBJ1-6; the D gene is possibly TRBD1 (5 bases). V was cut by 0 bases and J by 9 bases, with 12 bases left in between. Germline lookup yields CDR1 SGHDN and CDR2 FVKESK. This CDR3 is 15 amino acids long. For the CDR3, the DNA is TGTGCCAGCAGCCAAGATTCGGGGCCCTTTTCACCCCTCCACTTT. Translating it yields CASSQDSGPFSPLHF.

In DNA form, the CDR3 reads TGTGCCAGCAGTCAAGTATCTAGCGGGGACTACAATGAGCAGTTCTTC. Encoded protein: CASSQVSSGDYNEQFF. The chain uses TRBV6-2 or TRBV6-3 and TRBJ2-1, with 9 positions matching TRBD2. The germline V gene has CDR1 MNHEY and CDR2 SVGEGT. The CDR3 sequence is 16 residues long. V was pared by 5 bases and J by 3 bases, with 8 bases of the junction left unmatched.

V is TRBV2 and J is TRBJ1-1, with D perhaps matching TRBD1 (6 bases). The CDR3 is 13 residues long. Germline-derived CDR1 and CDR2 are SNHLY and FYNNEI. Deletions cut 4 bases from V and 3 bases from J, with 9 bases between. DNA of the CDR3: TGTGCCAGCAGTGGGGGGCCCGACACTGAAGCTTTCTTT. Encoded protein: CASSGGPDTEAFF.

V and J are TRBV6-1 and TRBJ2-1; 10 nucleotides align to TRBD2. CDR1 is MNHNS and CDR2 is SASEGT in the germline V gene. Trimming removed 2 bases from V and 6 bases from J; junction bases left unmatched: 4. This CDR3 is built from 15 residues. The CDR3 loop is CASSEIAGGFNEQFF. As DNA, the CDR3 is TGTGCCAGCAGTGAAATAGCGGGGGGCTTCAATGAGCAGTTCTTC.

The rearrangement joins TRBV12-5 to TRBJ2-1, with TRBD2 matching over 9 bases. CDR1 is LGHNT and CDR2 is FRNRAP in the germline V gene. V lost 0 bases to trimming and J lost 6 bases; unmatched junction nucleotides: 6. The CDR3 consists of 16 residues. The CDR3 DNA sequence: TGTGCTAGTGGTTTGGTAGACGCGGGGGGGATCAATGAGCAGTTCTTC. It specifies CASGLVDAGGINEQFF.

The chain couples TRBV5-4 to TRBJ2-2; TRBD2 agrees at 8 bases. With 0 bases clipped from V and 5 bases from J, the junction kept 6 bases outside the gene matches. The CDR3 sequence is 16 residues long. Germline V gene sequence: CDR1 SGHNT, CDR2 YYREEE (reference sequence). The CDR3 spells CASSLAGGEVTGELFF. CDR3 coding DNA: TGTGCCAGCAGCTTGGCCGGGGGGGAGGTGACCGGGGAGCTGTTTTTT.

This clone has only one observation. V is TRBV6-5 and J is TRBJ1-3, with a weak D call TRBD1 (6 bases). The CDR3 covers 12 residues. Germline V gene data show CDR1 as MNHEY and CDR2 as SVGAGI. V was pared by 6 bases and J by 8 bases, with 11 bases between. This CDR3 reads CASSPDSDTIYF. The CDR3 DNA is TGTGCCAGCAGCCCGGACAGTGACACCATATATTTT.

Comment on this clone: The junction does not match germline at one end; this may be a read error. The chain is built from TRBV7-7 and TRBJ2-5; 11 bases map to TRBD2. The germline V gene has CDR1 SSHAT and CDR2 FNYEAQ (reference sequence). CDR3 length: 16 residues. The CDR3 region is CASSLIGTSGQETQYF. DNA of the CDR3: TGTGCTAGCAGCTTAATCGGGACTAGCGGCCAAGAGACCCAGTACTTC. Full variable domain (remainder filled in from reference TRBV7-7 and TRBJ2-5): GAGVSQSPRYKVTKRGQDVTLRCDPISSHATLYWYQQALGQGPEFLTYFNYEAQPDKSGLPSDRFSAERPEGSISTLTIQRTEQRDSAMYRCASSLIGTSGQETQYFGPGTRLLVL.

The CDR3 spells CATSDRRPVNYGYTF. The DNA of the CDR3 is TGTGCCACCAGTGACCGCCGACCAGTTAACTATGGCTACACCTTC. The V gene is TRBV24-1, the J gene TRBJ1-2, with no clear D. The CDR3 sequence is 15 residues long. Trimming took off 4 bases at V and 1 base at J, with 12 bases between the two ends. CDR1 and CDR2 from the germline V gene are KGHDR and SFDVKD.

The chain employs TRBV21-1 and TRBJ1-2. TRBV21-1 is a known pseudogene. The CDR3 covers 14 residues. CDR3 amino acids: CASSKYGIEHGYTF. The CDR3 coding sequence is TGTGCCAGCAGCAAATACGGTATAGAACATGGCTACACCTTC.

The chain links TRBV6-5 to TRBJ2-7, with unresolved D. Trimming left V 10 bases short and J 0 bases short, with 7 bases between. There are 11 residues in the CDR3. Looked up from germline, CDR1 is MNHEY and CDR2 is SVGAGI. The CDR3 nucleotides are TGTGCCACCGACCGCTCCTACGAGCAGTACTTC. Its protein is CATDRSYEQYF.

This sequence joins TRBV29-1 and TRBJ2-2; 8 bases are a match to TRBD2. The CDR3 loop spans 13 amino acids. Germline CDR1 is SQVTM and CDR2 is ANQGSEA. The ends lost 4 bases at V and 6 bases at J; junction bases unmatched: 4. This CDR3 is CSVAGRVAGELFF. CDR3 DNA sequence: TGCAGCGTTGCCGGGAGGGTTGCCGGGGAGCTGTTTTTT.